This paragraph reports one T cell receptor (beta chain). As yet, its antigen is unknown. The primer mix had 60 Vbeta and 13 Jbeta primers. Clones were read by immunoSEQ multiplex PCR, and TCRdb kept only the in-frame ones, dropping some. Among about 160,000 clones listed, less than 85% were seen once. This sample stems from a study of cytomegalovirus exposure and HLA in healthy donors. Study details: Tens of millions of unique TCR sequences came from HLA-typed donors in an early release.

Trimming pared 1 base from V and 5 bases from J, leaving 9 bases between. Germline V gene data show CDR1 as SGHTA and CDR2 as FQGNSA. The CDR3 consists of 14 residues. Whole-study results and caveats: In a later analysis, HLA-associated beta chains showed higher expansion and lower generation probabilities than comparable chains.

Material for sequencing was PBMCs. The clonotype was recovered from a man aged 35-49 years in good health and CMV-seronegative. This chain joins TRBV7-2 and TRBJ2-1; D is perhaps TRBD1 (5 bases). The CDR3 reads CASSLDRSNNEQFF. DNA of the CDR3: TGTGCCAGCAGCTTAGACAGGTCGAACAATGAGCAGTTCTTC.